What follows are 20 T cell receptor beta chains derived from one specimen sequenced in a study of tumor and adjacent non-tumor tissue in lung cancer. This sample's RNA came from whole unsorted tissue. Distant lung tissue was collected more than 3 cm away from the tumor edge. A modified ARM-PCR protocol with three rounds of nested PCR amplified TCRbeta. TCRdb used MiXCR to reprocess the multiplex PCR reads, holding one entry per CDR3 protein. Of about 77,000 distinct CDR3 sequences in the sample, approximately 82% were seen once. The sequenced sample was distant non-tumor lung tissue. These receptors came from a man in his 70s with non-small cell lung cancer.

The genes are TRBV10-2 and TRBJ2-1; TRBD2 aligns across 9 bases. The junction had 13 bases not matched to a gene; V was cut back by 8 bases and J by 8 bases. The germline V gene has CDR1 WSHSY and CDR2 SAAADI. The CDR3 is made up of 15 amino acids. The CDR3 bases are TGCGCCAGCTACTACACGGCTAGCGGGAAACATGAGCAGTTCTTC. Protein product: CASYYTASGKHEQFF.

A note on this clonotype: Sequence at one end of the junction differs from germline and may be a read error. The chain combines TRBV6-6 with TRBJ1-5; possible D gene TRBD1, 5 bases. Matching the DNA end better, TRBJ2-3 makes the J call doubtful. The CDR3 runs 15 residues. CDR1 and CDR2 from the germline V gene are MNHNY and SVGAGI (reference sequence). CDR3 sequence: CDSSFPGQYNQPQYF. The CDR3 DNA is TGTGACAGCAGCTTTCCAGGGCAGTACAATCAGCCCCAGTATTTT.

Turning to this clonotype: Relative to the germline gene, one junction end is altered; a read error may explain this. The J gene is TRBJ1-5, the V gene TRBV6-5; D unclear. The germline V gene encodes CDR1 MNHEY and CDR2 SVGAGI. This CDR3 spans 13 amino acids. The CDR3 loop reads CARSYSIIQPQHF. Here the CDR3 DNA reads TGTGCCAGAAGTTACTCGATCATTCAGCCCCAGCATTTT.

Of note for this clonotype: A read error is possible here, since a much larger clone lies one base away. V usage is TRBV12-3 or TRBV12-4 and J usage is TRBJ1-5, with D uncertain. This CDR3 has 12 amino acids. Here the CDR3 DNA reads TGTGAAAGCAGTCCCGCTGGCCAGCCACAGCATTTT. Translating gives CESSPAGQPQHF.

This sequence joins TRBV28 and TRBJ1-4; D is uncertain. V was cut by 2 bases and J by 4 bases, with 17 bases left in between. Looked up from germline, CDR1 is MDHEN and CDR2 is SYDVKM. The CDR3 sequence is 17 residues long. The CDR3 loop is CASSLPILGQINEKLFF. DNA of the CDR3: TGTGCCAGCAGTTTACCAATCTTAGGGCAGATTAATGAAAAACTGTTTTTT.

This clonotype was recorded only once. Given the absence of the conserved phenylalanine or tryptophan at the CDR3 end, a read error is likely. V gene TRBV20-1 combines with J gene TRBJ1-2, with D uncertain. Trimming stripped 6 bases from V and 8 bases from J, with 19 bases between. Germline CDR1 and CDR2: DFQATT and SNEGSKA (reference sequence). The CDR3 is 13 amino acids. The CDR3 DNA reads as TGCAGTGCCAAGACGGGAGGTTCGCAGGGCTACACCATC. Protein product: CSAKTGGSQGYTI.

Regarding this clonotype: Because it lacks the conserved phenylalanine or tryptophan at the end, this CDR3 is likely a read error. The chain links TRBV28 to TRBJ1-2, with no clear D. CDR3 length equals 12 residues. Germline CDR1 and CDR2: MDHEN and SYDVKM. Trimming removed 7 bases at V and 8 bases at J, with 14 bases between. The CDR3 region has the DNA TGTGCCAGCAAGACGGGGATGAAAGGCTACACCTTA. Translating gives CASKTGMKGYTL.

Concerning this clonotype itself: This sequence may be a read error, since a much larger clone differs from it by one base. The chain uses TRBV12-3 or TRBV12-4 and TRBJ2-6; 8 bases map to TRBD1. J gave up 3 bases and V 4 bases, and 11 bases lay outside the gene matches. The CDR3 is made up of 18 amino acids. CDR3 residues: CASSWLTGVRYGANVLTF. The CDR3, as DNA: TGTGCCAGCAGTTGGTTGACAGGGGTTCGCTATGGGGCCAACGTCCTGACTTTC.

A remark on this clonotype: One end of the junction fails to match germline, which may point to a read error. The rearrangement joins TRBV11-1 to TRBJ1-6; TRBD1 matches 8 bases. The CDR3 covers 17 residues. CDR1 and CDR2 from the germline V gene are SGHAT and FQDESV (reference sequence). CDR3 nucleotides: TGTGTCAGCAGTTCCAAACACGGGACAGGCTCCAATTCACCCCTCCACTTT. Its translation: CVSSSKHGTGSNSPLHF.

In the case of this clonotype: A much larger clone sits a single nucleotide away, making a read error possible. The CDR3 DNA follows: TGTGCCAGCAGTTTATGGGGGGACAGTAACTATGGCTACACCTTC. Its protein product is CASSLWGDSNYGYTF. The chain joins TRBV28 to TRBJ1-2; 7 bases align to TRBD1. J gave up 1 base and V 0 bases, and 2 bases lay outside the gene matches. Germline loops: CDR1 MDHEN, CDR2 SYDVKM. This CDR3 has 15 residues.

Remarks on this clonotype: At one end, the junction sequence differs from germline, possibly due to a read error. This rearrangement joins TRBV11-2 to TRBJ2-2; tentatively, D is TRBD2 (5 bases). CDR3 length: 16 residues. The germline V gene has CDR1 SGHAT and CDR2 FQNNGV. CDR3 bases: TGTGCCAACAGCTTAGTGGGCAGAAGGGTTGCCGGGGAACTGTTTTTT. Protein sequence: CANSLVGRRVAGELFF.

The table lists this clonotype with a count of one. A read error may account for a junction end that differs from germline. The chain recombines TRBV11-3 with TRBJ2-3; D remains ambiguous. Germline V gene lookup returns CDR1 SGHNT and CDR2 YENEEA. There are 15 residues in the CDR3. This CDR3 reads CASTRRKVRTDPQYF. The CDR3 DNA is TGTGCTAGCACCCGTCGGAAAGTAAGAACAGATCCGCAGTATTTT.

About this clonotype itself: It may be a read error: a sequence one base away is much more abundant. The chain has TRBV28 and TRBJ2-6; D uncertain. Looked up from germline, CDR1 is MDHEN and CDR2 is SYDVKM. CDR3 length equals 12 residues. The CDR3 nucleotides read TGTGTCAGCTCGCCCTGGGCCAACGTCCTGACTTTC. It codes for CVSSPWANVLTF.

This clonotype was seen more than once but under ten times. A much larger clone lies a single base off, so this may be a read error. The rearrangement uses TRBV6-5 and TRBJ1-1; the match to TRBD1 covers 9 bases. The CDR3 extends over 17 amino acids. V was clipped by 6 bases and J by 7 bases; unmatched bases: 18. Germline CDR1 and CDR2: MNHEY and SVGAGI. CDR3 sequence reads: CASRQTQDRGWGNEAFF. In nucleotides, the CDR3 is TGTGCCAGCAGGCAAACCCAGGACAGGGGATGGGGCAATGAAGCTTTCTTT.

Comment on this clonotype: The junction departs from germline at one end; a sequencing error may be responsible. CDR3 residues: CASSLDRGGESQYF. The CDR3, as DNA: TGCGCCAGCAGCTTAGATAGGGGCGGGGAGTCCCAGTACTTC. The J gene is TRBJ2-5, the V gene TRBV11-2; D is perhaps TRBD2 (6 bases). Germline CDR1 is SGHAT and CDR2 is FQNNGV. This CDR3 spans 14 amino acids. Combining the CDR3 with reference TRBV11-2 and TRBJ2-5 gives the whole variable domain EAGVAQSPRYKIIEKRQSVAFWCNPISGHATLYWYQQILGQGPKLLIQFQNNGVVDDSQLPKDRFSAERLKGVDSTLKIQPAKLEDSAVYLCASSLDRGGESQYFGPGTRLLVL.

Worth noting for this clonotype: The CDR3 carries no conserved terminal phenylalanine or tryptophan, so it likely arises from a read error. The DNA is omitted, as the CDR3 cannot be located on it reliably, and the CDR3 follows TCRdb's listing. CDR3: CASSLIPGDTRYS. This sequence joins TRBV5-1 and TRBJ2-3; the table assigns TRBD1, which was not confirmed against the DNA. The CDR3 numbers 13 amino acids, ends counted. CDR1 and CDR2 from the germline V gene are SGHRS and YFSETQ.

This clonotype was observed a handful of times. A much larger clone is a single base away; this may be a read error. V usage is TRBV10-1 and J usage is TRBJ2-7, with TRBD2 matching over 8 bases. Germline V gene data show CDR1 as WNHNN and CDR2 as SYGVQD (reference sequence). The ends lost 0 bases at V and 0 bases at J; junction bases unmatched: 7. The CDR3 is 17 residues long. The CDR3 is CASSESWTSRSSYEQYF. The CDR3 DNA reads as TGCGCCAGCAGTGAGTCTTGGACTAGCCGTAGCTCCTACGAGCAGTACTTC.

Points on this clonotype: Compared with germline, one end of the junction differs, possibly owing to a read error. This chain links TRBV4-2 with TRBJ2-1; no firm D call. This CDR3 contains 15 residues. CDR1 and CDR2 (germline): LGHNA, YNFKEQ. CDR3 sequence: CAGSHGSPPYNEQFF. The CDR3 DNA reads TGTGCCGGCAGCCATGGATCCCCTCCATACAATGAGCAGTTCTTC.

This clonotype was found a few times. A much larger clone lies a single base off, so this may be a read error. The CDR3 sequence: CASSQKPGRLYEQYF. The CDR3 DNA reads as TGTGCCAGCAGCCAGAAGCCGGGACGCCTCTACGAGCAGTACTTC. The chain combines TRBV4-2 with TRBJ2-7; tentatively, D is TRBD1 or TRBD2 (5 bases each). V gave up 3 bases and J gave up 3 bases, with 15 bases separating them. Germline-derived CDR1 and CDR2 are LGHNA and YNFKEQ. This CDR3 is 15 amino acids long.

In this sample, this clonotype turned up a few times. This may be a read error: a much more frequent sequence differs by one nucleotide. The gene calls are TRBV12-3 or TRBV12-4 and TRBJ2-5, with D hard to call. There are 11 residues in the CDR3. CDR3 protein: CANSLQETQYF. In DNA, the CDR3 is TGTGCCAACAGTCTCCAAGAGACCCAGTACTTC.